The rows below give T cell receptor beta chains drawn from one sample of a study of graft-versus-host responses after intestinal transplantation. Clones were read by immunoSEQ multiplex PCR, and TCRdb kept only the in-frame ones, dropping some. The sample lists some 84,000 clones, around 83% seen once, with roughly 0.83% in the top ten. No antigen has been identified for these receptors. The input for sequencing was unstimulated CD4+ T cells sorted from spleen or lymph node cells, taken before intestinal transplant. The source of these receptors is a human donor who received an intestinal transplant. The CDR3 runs from the conserved cysteine through the conserved F or W. A D gene is named only where the DNA matches it firmly. A row's size may be missing; if present it is once, few, many or a size class.

TRBD2,-,TRBV29-1,TRBJ2-2,CSVARDSRGGSGELFF,TGCAGCGTTGCCCGGGACTCGCGGGGGGGTTCCGGGGAGCTGTTTTTT
-,few,TRBV19,TRBJ2-7,CASRITARGGPYEQYF,TGTGCCAGTAGGATCACCGCGAGAGGGGGTCCCTACGAGCAGTACTTC
-,-,TRBV4-1,TRBJ1-6,CASSTRPRSNSPLHF,TGCGCCAGCAGCACCCGACCCCGGAGTAATTCACCCCTCCACTTT
TRBD2,-,TRBV6-6,TRBJ2-7,CASSLAGKNEQYF,TGTGCCAGCAGTTTAGCGGGGAAAAACGAGCAGTACTTC
TRBD1,-,TRBV28,TRBJ1-2,CASSLDRDYGYTF,TGTGCCAGCAGTCTGGACAGGGATTATGGCTACACCTTC
-,-,TRBV6-5,TRBJ1-2,CASRELAKPYGYTF,TGTGCCAGCAGGGAATTAGCAAAACCCTATGGCTACACCTTC
-,-,TRBV28,TRBJ1-1,CASSLFGRAFF,TGTGCCAGCAGTTTATTTGGTCGGGCTTTCTTT
-,-,TRBV28,TRBJ1-5,CASSGGRGQPQHF,TGTGCCAGCAGTGGGGGGAGAGGGCAGCCCCAGCATTTT
TRBD2,-,TRBV2,TRBJ2-3,CASSEQLAGIDTQYF,TGTGCCAGCAGTGAACAGCTAGCGGGAATAGATACGCAGTATTTT
-,-,TRBV6-5,TRBJ1-1,CASSFTRDTEAFF,TGTGCCAGCAGTTTCACGAGGGACACTGAAGCTTTCTTT
-,-,TRBV18,TRBJ2-1,CASSPNQANEQFF,TGTGCCAGCTCACCCAACCAGGCCAATGAGCAGTTCTTC
-,-,TRBV5-4,TRBJ1-6,CASSPRSGRNSPLHF,TGTGCCAGCAGCCCGCGTAGCGGGCGGAATTCACCCCTCCACTTT
-,-,TRBV5-1,TRBJ2-6,CASSLAGPSSGANVLTF,TGCGCCAGCAGCTTGGCAGGGCCCTCCTCTGGGGCCAACGTCCTGACTTTC
TRBD1,-,TRBV9,TRBJ2-1,CASSEGDRFFSYNEQFF,TGTGCCAGCAGCGAGGGGGACAGATTTTTCTCCTACAATGAGCAGTTCTTC
TRBD2,once,TRBV5-6,TRBJ2-3,CASSPGGEGDTQYF,TGTGCCAGCAGCCCCGGGGGGGAGGGAGATACGCAGTATTTT
-,few,TRBV14,TRBJ2-1,CASSYIRDNEQFF,TGTGCCAGCAGCTATATTCGGGACAATGAGCAGTTCTTC
-,-,TRBV6-6,TRBJ2-2,CASRLGAGPGELFF,TGTGCCAGCAGGTTGGGGGCAGGGCCCGGGGAGCTGTTTTTT
-,-,TRBV6-1,TRBJ2-7,CASSAYLTGQAEWEDYEQYF,TGTGCCAGCAGTGCCTACCTAACCGGACAGGCCGAATGGGAGGACTACGAGCAGTACTTC
-,-,TRBV18,TRBJ2-1,CASSPLRGAEQFF,TGTGCCAGCTCACCACTAAGGGGCGCAGAACAGTTCTTC
-,-,TRBV15,TRBJ1-5,CATSSFSQPQHF,TGTGCCACCAGCAGTTTCAGTCAGCCCCAGCATTTT
TRBD2,-,TRBV15,TRBJ2-1,CATSRDTASGSNEQFF,TGTGCCACCAGCAGAGATACGGCTAGCGGGAGTAATGAGCAGTTCTTC
-,-,TRBV30,TRBJ1-2,CAWSVLGYMPTRGYTF,TGTGCCTGGAGTGTACTCGGTTATATGCCAACTCGAGGCTACACCTTC
-,-,TRBV6-5,TRBJ2-2,CASSYSSRPQELFF,TGTGCCAGCAGTTACTCGTCCCGTCCACAGGAGCTGTTTTTT
TRBD1,few,TRBV5-1,TRBJ2-5,CASSPDRVGQETQYF,TGCGCCAGCAGCCCGGACAGGGTCGGCCAAGAGACCCAGTACTTC
-,-,TRBV14,TRBJ2-7,CASSQGGGLSYEQYF,TGTGCCAGCAGCCAAGGGGGGGGGCTAAGCTACGAGCAGTACTTC
-,-,TRBV5-6,TRBJ1-2,CASSLFPGIGYTF,TGTGCCAGCAGCTTGTTTCCGGGAATCGGCTACACCTTC
-,-,TRBV5-1,TRBJ1-4,CASRQGSSNEKLFF,TGCGCCAGCAGGCAGGGGTCCAGTAATGAAAAACTGTTTTTT
-,-,TRBV7-2,TRBJ1-6,CASSLQGNSPLHF,TGTGCCAGCAGCTTACAGGGCAATTCACCCCTCCACTTT
TRBD2,-,TRBV5-1,TRBJ2-2,CASRSGVTGELFF,TGCGCCAGCAGGAGCGGGGTCACCGGGGAGCTGTTTTTT
-,-,TRBV2,TRBJ1-2,CASTAASGLGYTF,TGTGCCAGCACGGCGGCTTCAGGGCTTGGCTACACCTTC
TRBD1,-,TRBV13,TRBJ2-4,CASSLGGTGVLGTKNIQYF,TGTGCCAGCAGCTTAGGCGGGACAGGGGTCCTCGGAACCAAAAACATTCAGTACTTC
TRBD1,-,TRBV7-9,TRBJ2-2,CASSWTGDDGELFF,TGTGCCAGCAGCTGGACAGGGGATGACGGGGAGCTGTTTTTT
TRBD2,-,TRBV6-6,TRBJ2-1,CASSNPLAGTYNEQFF,TGTGCCAGCAGTAACCCCCTAGCGGGAACCTACAATGAGCAGTTCTTC